This T cell receptor beta chain comes out of a study of T cell repertoires in ileal Crohn's disease. Study-wide background: At surgery, 30% to 40% of patients smoked, with median disease duration 7.9 years. Operated complications were stricturing disease (about 60%) and penetrating disease (approximately 39%). Study-wide points: High-frequency clones were more common in sorted CD8 than CD4 cells. Endoscopic recurrence occurred in every patient whose clonality exceeded 26.8%.

Produced via immunoSEQ multiplex PCR; TCRdb's table is partial and in-frame only. The data contain roughly 14,000 clones, around four fifths of them seen just once; the ten biggest clones take up around 6%. This clone was observed a handful of times. Its antigen is not known. This receptor was identified in an adult with Crohn's disease. Input material: ileal tissue.

The CDR3 sequence is CASTPRRGPSNEQFF. In DNA, the CDR3 is TGTGCCAGCACTCCAAGGCGGGGGCCCTCCAATGAGCAGTTCTTC. V gene TRBV4-2 combines with J gene TRBJ2-1; weak D call: TRBD2 (7 bases). Germline-derived CDR1 and CDR2 are LGHNA and YNFKEQ. The CDR3 is made up of 15 amino acids. The ends were cut back, 7 bases at V and 6 bases at J, with 19 bases in the middle.